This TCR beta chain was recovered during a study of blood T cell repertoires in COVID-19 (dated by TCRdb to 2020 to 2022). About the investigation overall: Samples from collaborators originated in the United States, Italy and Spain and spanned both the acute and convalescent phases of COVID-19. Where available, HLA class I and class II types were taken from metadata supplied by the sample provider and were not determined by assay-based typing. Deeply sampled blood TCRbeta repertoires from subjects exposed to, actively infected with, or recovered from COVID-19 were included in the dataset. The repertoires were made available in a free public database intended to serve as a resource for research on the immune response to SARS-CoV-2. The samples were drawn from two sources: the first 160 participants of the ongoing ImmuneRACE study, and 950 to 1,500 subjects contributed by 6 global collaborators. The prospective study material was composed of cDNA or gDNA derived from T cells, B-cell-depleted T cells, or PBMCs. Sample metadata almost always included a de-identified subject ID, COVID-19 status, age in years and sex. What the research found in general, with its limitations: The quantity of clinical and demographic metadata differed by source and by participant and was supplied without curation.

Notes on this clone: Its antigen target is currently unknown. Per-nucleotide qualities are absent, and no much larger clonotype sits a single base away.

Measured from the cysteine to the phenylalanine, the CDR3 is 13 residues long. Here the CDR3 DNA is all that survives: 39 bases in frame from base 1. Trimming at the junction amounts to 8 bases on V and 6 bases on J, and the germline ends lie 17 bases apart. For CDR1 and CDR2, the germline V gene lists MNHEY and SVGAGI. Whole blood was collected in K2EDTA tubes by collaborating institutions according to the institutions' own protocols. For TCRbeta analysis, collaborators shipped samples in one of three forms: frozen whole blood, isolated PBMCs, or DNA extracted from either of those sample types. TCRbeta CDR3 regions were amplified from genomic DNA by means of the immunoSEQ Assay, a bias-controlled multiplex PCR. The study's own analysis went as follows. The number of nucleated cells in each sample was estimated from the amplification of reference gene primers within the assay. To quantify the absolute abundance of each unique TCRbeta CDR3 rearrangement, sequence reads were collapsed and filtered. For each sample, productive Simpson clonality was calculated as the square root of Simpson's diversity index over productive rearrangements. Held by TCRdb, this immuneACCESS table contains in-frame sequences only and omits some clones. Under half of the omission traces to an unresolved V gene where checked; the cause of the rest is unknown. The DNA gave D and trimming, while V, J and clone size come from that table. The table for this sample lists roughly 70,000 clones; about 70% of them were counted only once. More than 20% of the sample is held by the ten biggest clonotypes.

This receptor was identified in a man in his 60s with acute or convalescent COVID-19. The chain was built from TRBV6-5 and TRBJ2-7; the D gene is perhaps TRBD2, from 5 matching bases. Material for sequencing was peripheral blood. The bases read TGTGCCAGCGAAACCGGGAACACTGCCGAGCAGTACTTC. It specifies CASETGNTAEQYF.